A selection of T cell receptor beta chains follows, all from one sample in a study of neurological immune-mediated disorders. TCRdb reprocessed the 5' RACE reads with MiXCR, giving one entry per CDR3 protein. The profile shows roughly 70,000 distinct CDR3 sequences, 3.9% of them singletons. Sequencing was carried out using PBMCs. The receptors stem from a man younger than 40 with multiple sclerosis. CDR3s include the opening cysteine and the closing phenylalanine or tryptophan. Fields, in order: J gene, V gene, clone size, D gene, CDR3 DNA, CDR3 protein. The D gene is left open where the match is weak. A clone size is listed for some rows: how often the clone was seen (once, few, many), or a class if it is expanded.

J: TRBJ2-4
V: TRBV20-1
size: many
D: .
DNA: TGCAGTGCTAGAGTCCTGGGAAACATTCAGTACTTC
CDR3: CSARVLGNIQYF

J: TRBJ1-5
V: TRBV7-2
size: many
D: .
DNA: TGTGCCAGCAGTTACCTCCGGGAGCCCCAGCATTTT
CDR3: CASSYLREPQHF

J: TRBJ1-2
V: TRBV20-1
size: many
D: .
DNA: TGCAGTGCCGTGACAATAAACTATGGCTACACCTTC
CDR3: CSAVTINYGYTF

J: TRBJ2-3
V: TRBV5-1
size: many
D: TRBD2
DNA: TGCGCCAGCAGCCCCGACGGGACTAGTAGGGCGCAGTATTTT
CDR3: CASSPDGTSRAQYF

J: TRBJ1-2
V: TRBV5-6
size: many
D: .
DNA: TGTGCCAGCAGCTTCAGACTACAATATAACTATGGCTACACCTTC
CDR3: CASSFRLQYNYGYTF

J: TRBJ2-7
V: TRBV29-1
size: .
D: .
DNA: TGCAGCGTCCTGACCCGGAACGGCTACGAGCAGTACTTC
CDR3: CSVLTRNGYEQYF

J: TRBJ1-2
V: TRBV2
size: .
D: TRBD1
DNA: TGTGCCAGCAGAGACAGGGCCCCTGGCTACACCTTC
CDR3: CASRDRAPGYTF

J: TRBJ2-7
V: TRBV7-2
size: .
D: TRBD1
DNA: TGTGCCAGCAGCTTGACCGGGACAGGGTCCCACGAGCAGTACTTC
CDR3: CASSLTGTGSHEQYF

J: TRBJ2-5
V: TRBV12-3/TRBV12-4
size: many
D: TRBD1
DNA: TGTGCCAGCAGTTTTGGGACAGGGGATCGGGAGACCCAGTACTTC
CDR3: CASSFGTGDRETQYF

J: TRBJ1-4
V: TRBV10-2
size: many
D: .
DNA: TGCGCCAGCAGTGAGTCAAGGACAAGCGGCGAAAAACTGTTTTTT
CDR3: CASSESRTSGEKLFF

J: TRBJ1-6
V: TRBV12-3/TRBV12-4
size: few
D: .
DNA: TGTGCCAGCAGTTTAGCGGGGACACTGAGATCACCCCTCAACTTT
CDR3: CASSLAGTLRSPLNF

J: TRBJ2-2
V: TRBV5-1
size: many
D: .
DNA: TGCGCCAGCAGAACCTCAGGACAGTACACCGGGGAGCTGTTTTTT
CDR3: CASRTSGQYTGELFF

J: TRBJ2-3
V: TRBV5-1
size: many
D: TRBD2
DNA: TGCGCCAGCAGCTTGGAACTAGCGGGGGCCGGGGAAGATACGCAGTATTTT
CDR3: CASSLELAGAGEDTQYF

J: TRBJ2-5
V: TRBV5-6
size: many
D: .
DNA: TGTGCCAGCAGCTTGTGGGAGGACGAGACCCAGTACTTC
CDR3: CASSLWEDETQYF

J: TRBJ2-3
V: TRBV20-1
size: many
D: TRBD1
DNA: TGCAGTGCTAGAGATGCAGGGGGCGTAACAGATACGCAGTATTTT
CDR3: CSARDAGGVTDTQYF

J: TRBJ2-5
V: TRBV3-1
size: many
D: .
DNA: TGTGCCAGCAGCCAAGGCCGCACGTTTGCGGAGACCCAGTACTTC
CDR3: CASSQGRTFAETQYF

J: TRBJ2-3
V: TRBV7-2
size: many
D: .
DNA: TGTGCCAGCAGTCTAAGCATGGGGACAGATACGCAGTATTTT
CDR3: CASSLSMGTDTQYF

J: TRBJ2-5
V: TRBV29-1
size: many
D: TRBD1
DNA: TGCAGCGCCGGGACAGAAGAGACCCAGTACTTC
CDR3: CSAGTEETQYF

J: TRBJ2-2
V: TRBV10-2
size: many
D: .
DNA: TGCGCCAGCACAAAAGGCAACTCAGGGACCGGGGAGCTGTTTTTT
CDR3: CASTKGNSGTGELFF

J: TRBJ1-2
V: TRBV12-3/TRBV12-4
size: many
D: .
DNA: TGTGCCAGCAGCCGCGGGACGGTCGATGGCTACACCTTC
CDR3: CASSRGTVDGYTF

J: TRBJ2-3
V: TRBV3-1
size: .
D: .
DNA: TGTGCCAGCGGGGGATTCAAGACGGGCGATACGCAGTATTTT
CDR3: CASGGFKTGDTQYF

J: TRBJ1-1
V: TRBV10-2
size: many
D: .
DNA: TGCGCCAGCAGTCCCAGGGGCCGTGGCACTGAAGCTTTCTTT
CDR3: CASSPRGRGTEAFF

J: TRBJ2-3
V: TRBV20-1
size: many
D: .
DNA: TGCAGTGCTAGAGATACAAGGGCAGGCACAGATACGCAGTATTTT
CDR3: CSARDTRAGTDTQYF